A single TCR beta chain is shown here with its context. TCRdb reanalysed the RT-PCR reads using MiXCR and keeps one entry per CDR3 protein. The sample has 150,000 to 200,000 distinct CDR3 sequences, 24% seen once; the top ten hold roughly 26%. This entry is derived from a study of patients and donors after allogeneic stem cell transplantation. Trimming cost V 4 bases and J 4 bases, with 13 bases left between them. Per germline, CDR1 SGHTA and CDR2 FQGTGA. This CDR3 region has 14 residues. The chain recombines TRBV7-3 with TRBJ1-1; weak D call: TRBD1 (5 bases). Material: blood, either unsorted or a sorted T cell fraction (not recorded which). The TCR originated in a human donor who was either an allogeneic HSCT recipient or a stem cell or donor lymphocyte infusion donor (not recorded which). It is not recorded whose cells these are; they may come from a transplant donor. This CDR3 is CASSSGRTTTEAFF. The CDR3 DNA follows: TGTGCCAGCAGCTCGGGACGGACTACCACTGAAGCTTTCTTT.